This T cell receptor (beta chain) was retrieved from a study of chemoradiotherapy in HPV16-positive cancers. Across the whole study: Candidate HPV-specific clones and shared TCR motifs came from a couple of HPV16-positive patients.

TCRdb's copy holds only in-frame clones and misses some; the assay was immunoSEQ multiplex PCR. Of about 20,000 clones listed, around 90% are singletons. The V end was cut by 2 bases, the J end by 0 bases, with 7 bases between. Germline-derived CDR1 and CDR2 are ENHRY and SYGVKD. The CDR3 contains 14 residues. Worth noting for this clone: Its target is not known.

Samples were taken several times over chemoradiotherapy. Overall study findings and caveats: Candidate HPV-specific clones and E7-related TCR motifs grew in tumor during treatment. HPV-specific T cells were functionally defined from only a couple of HPV16-positive patients.

The TCR comes from a human donor with HPV-associated anogenital cancer. The genes are TRBV10-3 and TRBJ2-5; weak D call: TRBD2 (6 bases). Material: blood, obtained from a patient who underwent chemoradiotherapy. In DNA, the CDR3 is TGTGCCATCAGTGAGGGGGGGTACCAAGAGACCCAGTACTTC. Protein: CAISEGGYQETQYF.